Shown below are 14 T cell receptor beta chains from a single sample sequenced in a study of T cell repertoires in cytomegalovirus infection. Antigen specificity for these receptors is unknown. MiXCR, applied by TCRdb to the reads, yields one record per CDR3 protein. Of 200,000 or so distinct CDR3 sequences in the sample, 35% to 45% were seen once. This sample comprised CD8+ T cells from cultured PBMCs, obtained from culture after CMV antigen stimulation. These receptors originate from a human donor in good health (CMV status not recorded). Some clones in this sample may be carry-over from other donors' samples.

This chain links TRBV7-2 with TRBJ2-3; D is perhaps TRBD1 (6 bases). The length of the CDR3 is 15 residues. The V end lost 1 base, the J end lost 4 bases, and 12 bases lay between the germline ends. CDR1 is SGHTA, CDR2 FQGNSA, per germline. The CDR3 DNA is TGTGCCAGCAGCTTAGAGGTGGGGGCGGCAGATACGCAGTATTTT. It yields the protein CASSLEVGAADTQYF.

The V call is TRBV20-1, the J call TRBJ2-3, with 16 bases fitting TRBD2. Germline CDR1 is DFQATT and CDR2 is SNEGSKA (reference sequence). The V and J ends lost 4 bases and 5 bases, in that order; junction bases with no gene match: 3. CDR3 length equals 15 residues. For the CDR3, the DNA is TGCAGTGCTAAGGGACTAGCGGGGGGGCAAGATACGCAGTATTTT. The encoded protein is CSAKGLAGGQDTQYF.

A few counts support this clonotype. The V call is TRBV7-2, the J call TRBJ2-3; no clear D gene. The germline gives CDR1 SGHTA, CDR2 FQGNSA. CDR3 length equals 12 residues. V was pared by 7 bases and J by 1 base, with 6 bases between. The CDR3 coding sequence is TGTGCCAGCAAGTCGGGCACAGATACGCAGTATTTT. It codes for CASKSGTDTQYF.

This clonotype was observed many times. The J gene is TRBJ2-7, the V gene TRBV12-3 or TRBV12-4, with TRBD1 identical over 9 bases. The CDR3 contains 13 residues. The ends lost 6 bases at V and 4 bases at J; junction bases unmatched: 4. CDR3 nucleotide sequence: TGTGCCAGCAGGTCTGGACAGGGGTACGAGCAGTACTTC. This sequence encodes CASRSGQGYEQYF.

The V call is TRBV6-5, the J call TRBJ2-3, with D tentatively TRBD2 (6 bases). This CDR3 contains 15 residues. Trimming cost V 0 bases and J 2 bases, with 9 bases left between them. Germline V gene sequence: CDR1 MNHEY, CDR2 SVGAGI. CDR3 bases: TGTGCCAGCAGTTACTCGACTAGTTCCACAGATACGCAGTATTTT. It specifies CASSYSTSSTDTQYF.

This clonotype was observed a handful of times. The chain carries TRBV6-6 and TRBJ1-1; TRBD1 is a possible D gene (6 bases). The CDR3 length is 16 residues. Trimming removed 7 bases from V and 2 bases from J, with 20 bases in between. Per germline, CDR1 MNHNY and CDR2 SVGAGI (reference sequence). DNA for the CDR3: TGTGCCAGCATAGTTTCTGGAACCGGGACAAACACTGAAGCTTTCTTT. This encodes CASIVSGTGTNTEAFF.

A few counts support this clonotype. The chain recombines TRBV27 with TRBJ2-1, with 8 bases identical to TRBD2. After removal of 1 base from V and 5 bases from J, the junction contained 4 bases not matched to a gene. The germline V gene encodes CDR1 MNHEY and CDR2 SMNVEV (reference sequence). The CDR3 covers 15 residues. CDR3: CASSLYGTRNNEQFF. CDR3 nucleotide sequence: TGTGCCAGCAGTTTATACGGGACTAGGAACAATGAGCAGTTCTTC.

The sample holds a few counts of this clonotype. The chain uses TRBV19 and TRBJ1-1; no definite D call. The CDR3 contains 13 residues. Trimming left V 6 bases short and J 4 bases short, with 12 bases between. CDR1 and CDR2 from the germline V gene are LNHDA and SQIVND (reference sequence). The CDR3 loop reads CASRSQRTTEAFF. The CDR3 DNA reads as TGTGCCAGTAGGTCCCAAAGAACCACTGAAGCTTTCTTT.

V gene TRBV20-1 combines with J gene TRBJ2-1, with D unresolved. Trimming removed 6 bases at V and 4 bases at J, with 19 bases between. The length of the CDR3 is 15 residues. From germline, CDR1 is DFQATT and CDR2 SNEGSKA (reference sequence). CDR3 in DNA: TGCAGTGCCCAGACCGACACACCAACTTACAATGAGCAGTTCTTC. Translating it yields CSAQTDTPTYNEQFF.

The genes are TRBV4-2 and TRBJ1-5; D ambiguous. CDR1 and CDR2 (germline): LGHNA, YNFKEQ. Trimming left V 0 bases short and J 5 bases short, with 8 bases between. The CDR3 runs to 14 residues. Written as DNA, the CDR3 is TGTGCCAGCAGCCAAGATGGCGGGGATCAGCCCCAGCATTTT. Translation gives CASSQDGGDQPQHF.

The sample holds many counts of this clonotype. This chain uses TRBV7-6 with TRBJ2-7, with D possibly being TRBD1 or TRBD2 (5 bases each). Germline V gives CDR1 SGHVS, CDR2 FNYEAQ. V lost 5 bases and J lost 1, with 24 bases in between. This CDR3 comprises 18 residues. The CDR3 reads CASSPKEEVRGRSYEQYF. The CDR3 bases are TGTGCCAGCAGCCCTAAGGAGGAGGTTAGGGGAAGGTCCTACGAGCAGTACTTC.

V gene TRBV6-1 combines with J gene TRBJ2-4; D might be TRBD1 (7 bases). Germline V lookup: CDR1 MNHNS, CDR2 SASEGT. Trimming cost V 0 bases and J 9 bases, with 12 bases left between them. The CDR3 is made up of 14 amino acids. CDR3 residues: CASSEAGGGFIQYF. The CDR3 DNA sequence: TGTGCCAGCAGTGAAGCAGGAGGGGGCTTCATTCAGTACTTC.

As to this clonotype: Mismatch with germline at one junction end may stem from a read error. V gene TRBV7-6 combines with J gene TRBJ2-5; a possible D gene is TRBD2 (6 bases). This CDR3 is 14 amino acids long. CDR1 is SGHVS, CDR2 FNYEAQ, per germline. CDR3 amino acids: CASSSRNQRETKYF. In nucleotides, the CDR3 is TGTGCAAGCAGCTCCCGGAATCAACGGGAGACCAAGTACTTC.

The rearrangement uses TRBV7-2 and TRBJ2-5, with D possibly matching TRBD1 (6 bases). The CDR3 totals 16 residues. V was trimmed by 1 base and J by 2 bases, leaving 14 bases between them. Germline-derived CDR1 and CDR2 are SGHTA and FQGNSA. DNA of the CDR3: TGTGCCAGCAGCTTAGGGGGGCACAGACTACAAGAGACCCAGTACTTC. Its protein is CASSLGGHRLQETQYF.